The 13 T cell receptor beta chains below come from one sample, sequenced in a study of cytomegalovirus exposure and HLA in healthy donors. PCR was performed using 60 Vbeta and 13 Jbeta primers. Some clones are missing from TCRdb's copy, which holds only in-frame ones; the method was immunoSEQ multiplex PCR. The sample lists 200,000 to 250,000 clones, roughly 80% occurring once. The sample consisted of PBMCs. These receptors were taken from a man younger than 40 in good health and CMV-seronegative.

The CDR3 reads CASSYSTGLESTEAFF. CDR3 nucleotides: TGTGCCAGCAGTTACTCTACAGGGTTAGAAAGCACTGAAGCTTTCTTT. The genes are TRBV6-5 and TRBJ1-1; weak D call: TRBD1 (6 bases). The V gene's germline CDR1 is MNHEY and CDR2 SVGAGI. The V and J ends lost 0 bases and 4 bases respectively, with 15 bases between them. The CDR3 totals 16 residues.

This clone has just a few counts. The chain recombines TRBV4-1 with TRBJ2-5; TRBD2 matches 8 bases. Trimming took 4 bases from V and 2 from J; bases not matched to a gene: 9. Looked up from germline, CDR1 is MGHRA and CDR2 is YSYEKL. CDR3 length: 16 residues. The CDR3 coding sequence is TGCGCCAGCAGCCCCTCGGGGGGGATGGGGCAAGAGACCCAGTACTTC. The encoded protein is CASSPSGGMGQETQYF.

Of note for this clone: The junction departs from the called germline gene at one end, perhaps through a read error. The chain joins TRBV10-3 to TRBJ2-6, with D maybe TRBD1 (5 bases). Germline V gives CDR1 ENHRY, CDR2 SYGVKD. CDR3 length equals 16 residues. The CDR3 bases are TGTGCCATCAGTGAGGGAAGGGTCTCTGGGGCCAGCGTCCTGACTTTC. The encoded protein is CAISEGRVSGASVLTF.

The chain couples TRBV18 to TRBJ1-6; TRBD1 agrees at 10 bases. J lost 10 bases, V lost 5 bases, and 5 bases had no gene match. Germline values: CDR1 KGHSH, CDR2 LQKENI. CDR3 length: 14 amino acids. CDR3 in DNA: TGTGCCAGCTCAGGGGGGACAGGGGTGTCACCCCTCCACTTT. Amino acids: CASSGGTGVSPLHF.

V and J are TRBV28 and TRBJ1-1; TRBD1 aligns across 9 bases. The length of the CDR3 is 13 residues. The V segment lost 5 bases and the J segment 6 bases; nucleotides outside the gene matches: 4. The V gene's germline CDR1 is MDHEN and CDR2 SYDVKM. The CDR3: CASSPRQGAEAFF. CDR3 DNA sequence: TGTGCCAGCAGTCCGAGACAGGGGGCTGAAGCTTTCTTT.

V and J are TRBV2 and TRBJ1-1; D may be TRBD1 (6 bases). This CDR3 comprises 14 residues. The germline V gene has CDR1 SNHLY and CDR2 FYNNEI. V dropped 8 bases and J dropped 0 bases, with 13 bases sitting between them. As DNA, the CDR3 is TGTGCCAGCGTCGGGGGGCGGGTGAACACTGAAGCTTTCTTT. This translates into CASVGGRVNTEAFF.

The chain has TRBV7-2 and TRBJ2-7; 12 nucleotides align to TRBD1. The CDR3 loop spans 18 amino acids. The V segment lost 4 bases and the J segment 5 bases; nucleotides outside the gene matches: 15. Germline assignment: CDR1 SGHTA and CDR2 FQGNSA. DNA for the CDR3: TGTGCCAGCAGCTCGGGACAGGGGGCTATTACTTTTAGCGACGAGCAGTACTTC. As protein: CASSSGQGAITFSDEQYF.

The V gene is TRBV4-2, the J gene TRBJ2-4; D not resolved. The V gene's germline CDR1 is LGHNA and CDR2 YNFKEQ. The CDR3 runs to 15 residues. Deletions cut 0 bases from V and 6 bases from J, with 12 bases between. The CDR3 is CASSQELVARNIQYF. CDR3 sequence (DNA): TGTGCCAGCAGCCAAGAGTTAGTCGCTCGAAACATTCAGTACTTC.

This rearrangement joins TRBV6-5 to TRBJ1-2; possibly TRBD1 for D (6 bases). V was cut by 2 bases and J by 6 bases, with 10 bases left in between. Germline V gene data show CDR1 as MNHEY and CDR2 as SVGAGI. The CDR3 sequence is 13 residues long. The CDR3 loop is CASSYNQGNGYTF. CDR3 nucleotides: TGTGCCAGCAGTTACAATCAGGGGAATGGCTACACCTTC.

The chain is built from TRBV5-1 and TRBJ2-1, with 11 bases identical to TRBD1. The CDR3 length is 15 residues. Germline CDR1 SGHRS, CDR2 YFSETQ. After removal of 5 bases from V and 15 bases from J, the junction contained 16 bases not matched to a gene. In DNA form, the CDR3 reads TGCGCCAGCAGTTTCTTAGGACAGGGGGCGGAAAAAGGGTTCTTC. Translation gives CASSFLGQGAEKGFF. The full variable domain, its missing parts supplied by reference TRBV5-1 and TRBJ2-1, is KAGVTQTPRYLIKTRGQQVTLSCSPISGHRSVSWYQQTPGQGLQFLFEYFSETQRNKGNFPGRFSGRQFSNSRSEMNVSTLELGDSALYLCASSFLGQGAEKGFFGPGTRLTVL.

The J gene is TRBJ1-5, the V gene TRBV15; unclear D gene. The CDR3 covers 14 residues. The V and J ends lost 3 bases and 1 base respectively, with 7 bases between them. Germline V gene sequence: CDR1 LNHNV, CDR2 YYDKDF (reference sequence). CDR3 in DNA: TGTGCCACCAGCAGGGCCATGAGCAATCAGCCCCAGCATTTT. The encoded protein is CATSRAMSNQPQHF.

On this clone: At one boundary the junction diverges from the germline segment, which might be a read error. This chain uses TRBV9 with TRBJ1-2; 7 positions agree with TRBD1. Germline V gene lookup returns CDR1 SGDLS and CDR2 YYNGEE. This CDR3 has 16 residues. The DNA of the CDR3 is TGTGCCAGCAGCTCAGAGGGGCGACCCGACAGGGCCCAACCCCTCTTC. Protein product: CASSSEGRPDRAQPLF.

The chain has TRBV28 and TRBJ2-5; TRBD2 matches 9 bases. The J segment lost 0 bases and the V segment lost 6 bases, leaving 5 bases of the junction unmatched. This CDR3 comprises 15 residues. Per the germline V gene, CDR1 is MDHEN and CDR2 is SYDVKM. CDR3 DNA: TGTGCCAGCAGCAGACTAGCGGAGTACCAAGAGACCCAGTACTTC. It is translated as CASSRLAEYQETQYF.